Sequencing of this T cell receptor (beta chain) was carried out in a study of blood T cell repertoires in COVID-19. Study-level information: Acute and convalescent COVID-19 specimens originated in the United States, Italy and Spain. The cDNA or gDNA used as material had been derived from T cells, B-cell-depleted T cells, or PBMCs.

How the authors handled the data: Nucleated cell counts were estimated from reference gene primer amplification. The method was immunoSEQ multiplex PCR; TCRdb's version includes in-frame clones alone and lacks a portion of them. From that table come the V and J calls and clone size; the DNA was used to work out D and trimming. The sample lists 90,000 to 130,000 clones, approximately 85% occurring once. This CDR3 contains 15 residues. Germline-derived CDR1 and CDR2 are LNHDA and SQIVND (reference sequence). V shed 2 bases and J 3 bases; nucleotides not matched to a gene: 3. The sample comprised peripheral blood. The rearrangement joins TRBV19 to TRBJ1-5, with 8 bases fitting TRBD1. The sequence was collected from a man aged 35 to 55 with acute or convalescent COVID-19. The CDR3 protein is CASSIRQGFNQPQHF. DNA for the CDR3: TGTGCCAGTAGTATACGACAGGGGTTCAATCAGCCCCAGCATTTT.